This T cell receptor beta chain was recorded in a study of blood T cell repertoires in COVID-19. Study-wide background: From the United States, Italy and Spain came samples of acute and convalescent COVID-19.

The Seattle patients, enrolled during active infection, were followed longitudinally. Details on this clone: One base away lies a much larger clone, so this may be a sequencing read error.

Between the trimmed V and J ends, which lost 5 bases and 2 bases, there was a span of 7 bases. From germline, CDR1 is MNHEY and CDR2 SVGAGI. This CDR3 comprises 13 residues. Original methodology: Amplification of reference gene primers provided the estimated nucleated cell counts. The method was immunoSEQ multiplex PCR; TCRdb's version includes in-frame clones alone and lacks a portion of them. D and trimming come from the DNA, and the V and J calls and clone size come from that table. The data show 130,000 or so clones, with roughly 90% seen just once and approximately 2.5% held by the top ten. The sequencing input was peripheral blood. V is TRBV6-5 and J is TRBJ1-5; D gene unclear. The receptor comes from a human donor with COVID-19, enrolled during active disease. The donor label of this sample is uncertain. CDR3 in amino acids: CASSRDGNQPQHF. The CDR3 coding sequence is TGTGCCAGCAGTCGAGATGGCAATCAGCCCCAGCATTTT.